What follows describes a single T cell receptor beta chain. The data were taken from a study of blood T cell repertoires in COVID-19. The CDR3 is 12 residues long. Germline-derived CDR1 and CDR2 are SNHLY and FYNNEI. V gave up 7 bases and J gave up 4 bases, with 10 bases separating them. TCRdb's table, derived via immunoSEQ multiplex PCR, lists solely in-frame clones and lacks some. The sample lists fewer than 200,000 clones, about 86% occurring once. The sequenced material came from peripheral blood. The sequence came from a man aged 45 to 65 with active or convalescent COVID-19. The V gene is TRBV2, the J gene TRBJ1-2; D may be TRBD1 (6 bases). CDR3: CASTGDRYGYTF. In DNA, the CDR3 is TGTGCCAGCACAGGGGACCGCTATGGCTACACCTTC.